This passage covers 24 T cell receptor beta chains from one sample sequenced in a study of blood T cell repertoires in COVID-19. Clones were sequenced by immunoSEQ multiplex PCR, and TCRdb holds only the in-frame ones, with some missing. Of about 110,000 clones in the sample, roughly four fifths were seen once. The specimen was peripheral blood. Receptors were obtained from a man between 65 and 80 years old with active or convalescent COVID-19.

This clone was found a few times. The chain employs TRBV19 and TRBJ2-2; 11 positions match TRBD2. The CDR3 totals 16 residues. Germline V gene sequence: CDR1 LNHDA, CDR2 SQIVND (reference sequence). Unmatched junction bases numbered 1, after V lost 0 bases and J lost 4 bases. The CDR3 spells CASSIDSGRATGELFF. The CDR3 nucleotides are TGTGCCAGTAGTATAGATAGCGGGAGGGCCACCGGGGAGCTGTTTTTT.

This sequence joins TRBV3-1 (or the pseudogene TRBV3-2) and TRBJ1-2; TRBD1 matches 10 bases. This CDR3 has 16 amino acids. V shed 1 base, J shed 4 bases, and the junction held 6 bases outside the gene matches. CDR1 is LGHDT, CDR2 YNNKEL, per germline (reference sequence). DNA of the CDR3: TGTGCCAGCAGCCAAGGGATGGGACAGGGGATCTATGGCTACACCTTC. This encodes CASSQGMGQGIYGYTF.

The chain combines TRBV5-4 with TRBJ1-2, with D unclear. The CDR3 spans 15 residues. The germline V gene encodes CDR1 SGHNT and CDR2 YYREEE (reference sequence). Trimming left V 4 bases short and J 9 bases short, with 22 bases between. CDR3 nucleotide sequence: TGTGCCAGCAGCCCCCCCGCGGCAAACGCCCTTAGCTACACCTTC. The encoded protein is CASSPPAANALSYTF.

This chain joins TRBV12-3 or TRBV12-4 and TRBJ2-5; weak D call: TRBD2 (5 bases). CDR3 size: 13 residues. V was cut by 3 bases and J by 5 bases, with 10 bases left in between. The CDR3 DNA is TGTGCCAGCAGTTTCACTAGGAGGGAGACCCAGTACTTC. This codes for CASSFTRRETQYF.

CDR3 bases: TGCGCCAGCAGCTTGGCGGCAGGCATTAATGAAAAACTGTTTTTT. Translation: CASSLAAGINEKLFF. The chain joins TRBV5-1 to TRBJ1-4; D is unresolved. V shed 0 bases and J shed 4 bases, with 10 bases lying between them. Germline values: CDR1 SGHRS, CDR2 YFSETQ. The CDR3 sequence is 15 residues long.

This clone occurred once. The chain couples TRBV27 to TRBJ1-4; 7 bases agree with TRBD1. In germline, CDR1 is MNHEY, CDR2 SMNVEV (reference sequence). This CDR3 is built from 16 residues. With V trimmed by 5 bases and J by 0 bases, 6 bases remained unmatched. This chain's CDR3 is CASSPQGIPTNEKLFF. CDR3 sequence (DNA): TGTGCCAGCAGTCCACAGGGGATTCCAACTAATGAAAAACTGTTTTTT.

This sequence joins TRBV7-9 and TRBJ2-3, with D possibly TRBD2 on 5 matching bases. V was trimmed by 5 bases and J by 2 bases, leaving 11 bases between them. CDR3 length: 14 residues. The germline V gene has CDR1 SEHNR and CDR2 FQNEAQ (reference sequence). The CDR3 is CASSPLLVTDTQYF. The CDR3 DNA sequence: TGTGCCAGCAGCCCTCTACTAGTCACAGATACGCAGTATTTT.

The chain has TRBV6-5 and TRBJ1-2; D gene unclear. In germline, CDR1 is MNHEY, CDR2 SVGAGI. Deletions cut 4 bases from V and 6 bases from J, with 6 bases between. The CDR3 loop spans 11 amino acids. In DNA form, the CDR3 reads TGTGCCAGCAGTTGGGCAAATGGCTACACCTTC. It is translated as CASSWANGYTF.

As concerns this clone: Distinct nucleotide sequences in the sample also encode this CDR3. The rearrangement joins TRBV5-4 to TRBJ1-4; D remains unclear. This CDR3 comprises 15 residues. The V end was cut by 3 bases, the J end by 3 bases, with 12 bases between. Germline lookup yields CDR1 SGHNT and CDR2 YYREEE (reference sequence). CDR3 nucleotide sequence: TGTGCCAGCAGCTCGGGAACCGTAGCTAATGAAAAACTGTTTTTT. Protein: CASSSGTVANEKLFF.

This clone was counted a single time. This chain uses TRBV23-1 with TRBJ2-7, with D maybe TRBD2 (5 bases). TRBV23-1 qualifies as an ORF whose function is uncertain. V dropped 2 bases and J dropped 3 bases, with 11 bases sitting between them. CDR3 length: 14 residues. CDR3 protein: CASSQGSGNYEQYF. CDR3 nucleotide sequence: TGCGCCAGCAGTCAAGGTTCGGGAAACTACGAGCAGTACTTC.

The chain couples TRBV30 to TRBJ1-2; a weak D match, TRBD1 (5 bases). Germline V gene lookup returns CDR1 GTSNPN and CDR2 SVGIG (reference sequence). CDR3 length: 14 amino acids. Trimming pared 3 bases from V and 0 bases from J, leaving 11 bases between. The CDR3 DNA is TGTGCCTGGAGGCGACAGAACACTAACTATGGCTACACCTTC. Translated, it gives CAWRRQNTNYGYTF.

This chain uses TRBV5-1 with TRBJ2-3; weak D call: TRBD2 (5 bases). The CDR3 totals 20 residues. The germline V and J ends were trimmed by 4 bases and 0 bases, with 27 bases remaining between them. CDR1 is SGHRS and CDR2 is YFSETQ in the germline V gene. The CDR3 here is CASSRAILGMALTSTDTQYF. CDR3 DNA: TGCGCCAGCAGCAGGGCCATCCTCGGGATGGCTCTGACTAGCACAGATACGCAGTATTTT.

The gene calls are TRBV2 and TRBJ2-7; TRBD1 matches 11 bases. V trimming: 6 bases; J trimming: 4 bases; junction bases outside the gene matches: 2. Germline V CDR1 and CDR2: SNHLY, FYNNEI. The CDR3 has 13 residues. The CDR3 sequence: CASRGTGGYEQYF. The CDR3 DNA is TGTGCCAGCAGGGGGACAGGGGGGTACGAGCAGTACTTC.

The V gene is TRBV7-9, the J gene TRBJ2-1; D is ambiguous. This CDR3 has 13 residues. The germline V gene encodes CDR1 SEHNR and CDR2 FQNEAQ (reference sequence). Between the trimmed V and J ends, which lost 4 bases and 7 bases, there was a span of 11 bases. The CDR3 sequence is CASSSASNNEQFF. Written as DNA, the CDR3 is TGTGCCAGCAGCTCCGCCAGTAATAATGAGCAGTTCTTC.

V gene TRBV3-1 (or the pseudogene TRBV3-2) combines with J gene TRBJ2-1; TRBD2 matches 7 bases. There are 15 residues in the CDR3. Trimming cost V 0 bases and J 7 bases; bases outside gene matches: 6. Germline CDR1 reads LGHDT; CDR2 reads YNNKEL (reference sequence). CDR3 DNA: TGTGCCAGCAGCCAAGAGGCTAGAGCGGGGAATGAGCAGTTCTTC. Its protein product is CASSQEARAGNEQFF.

This chain joins TRBV7-9 and TRBJ1-3; possible D gene TRBD1, 6 bases. CDR1 is SEHNR, CDR2 FQNEAQ, per germline (reference sequence). V was cut by 5 bases and J by 4 bases, with 27 bases left in between. This CDR3 is built from 19 residues. In DNA form, the CDR3 reads TGTGCCAGCAGCACTCCCAGGGGCAGTCTCGTCCAGTCAGGAAACACCATATATTTT. It translates to CASSTPRGSLVQSGNTIYF. Variable domain in full (rest from reference TRBV7-9 and TRBJ1-3): DTGVSQNPRHKITKRGQNVTFRCDPISEHNRLYWYRQTLGQGPEFLTYFQNEAQLEKSRLLSDRFSAERPKGSFSTLEIQRTEQGDSAMYLCASSTPRGSLVQSGNTIYFGEGSWLTVV.

This clone is a singleton in its sample. The chain uses TRBV9 and TRBJ2-7; 8 positions match TRBD2. Losses at the gene ends were 4 bases for V and 1 base for J; bases not matched to a gene: 22. This CDR3 spans 20 amino acids. Germline V gene lookup returns CDR1 SGDLS and CDR2 YYNGEE. For the CDR3, the DNA is TGTGCCAGCAGCCCACGGCCCCCGAGCGGGAGTACGATTCGATCCTACGAGCAGTACTTC. Its protein is CASSPRPPSGSTIRSYEQYF.

V gene TRBV6-6 combines with J gene TRBJ2-7; 8 nucleotides align to TRBD1. The CDR3 has 15 amino acids. V lost 6 bases, J lost 1 base, and 8 bases stayed unmatched. Germline assignment: CDR1 MNHNY and CDR2 SVGAGI (reference sequence). As DNA, the CDR3 is TGTGCCAGCAGCCAGGGACAGGCCGCATCCTACGAGCAGTACTTC. The encoded protein is CASSQGQAASYEQYF.

J is TRBJ2-1 and V is TRBV24-1, with 11 nucleotides matching TRBD2. Germline V gives CDR1 KGHDR, CDR2 SFDVKD. The V segment lost 4 bases and the J segment 4 bases; nucleotides outside the gene matches: 5. The CDR3 has 16 amino acids. The CDR3 nucleotides read TGTGCCACCAGTGACGCACTAGCGGGAGTTTACAATGAGCAGTTCTTC. Protein sequence: CATSDALAGVYNEQFF.

The chain employs TRBV5-4 and TRBJ2-5, with TRBD1 identical over 7 bases. The CDR3 sequence is 16 residues long. The V segment lost 3 bases and the J segment 1 base; nucleotides outside the gene matches: 9. Germline CDR1 and CDR2: SGHNT and YYREEE (reference sequence). The CDR3 DNA follows: TGTGCCAGCAGCTCGTGGACAGGCGCATTCCAAGAGACCCAGTACTTC. As protein: CASSSWTGAFQETQYF. Filled out from reference TRBV5-4 and TRBJ2-5, the complete variable domain reads ETGVTQSPTHLIKTRGQQVTLRCSSQSGHNTVSWYQQALGQGPQFIFQYYREEENGRGNFPPRFSGLQFPNYSSELNVNALELDDSALYLCASSSWTGAFQETQYFGPGTRLLVL.

The J gene is TRBJ2-1, the V gene TRBV10-1; D call uncertain. Germline V gives CDR1 WNHNN, CDR2 SYGVQD (reference sequence). The CDR3 length is 16 residues. The CDR3 spells CSSSNIGGAANNEQFF. The CDR3 nucleotides read TGCTCGTCCAGCAACATCGGCGGTGCAGCTAACAATGAGCAGTTCTTC.

V usage is TRBV4-1 and J usage is TRBJ2-7, with D possibly TRBD2 on 5 matching bases. The germline V and J ends were trimmed by 1 base and 3 bases, with 10 bases remaining between them. Per the germline V gene, CDR1 is MGHRA and CDR2 is YSYEKL. This CDR3 spans 14 amino acids. In DNA, the CDR3 is TGCGCCAGCAGCCAAGCCCCGGGGTTCTACGAGCAGTACTTC. Its translation: CASSQAPGFYEQYF.

V and J are TRBV7-9 and TRBJ2-7; D gene ambiguous. Between the trimmed V and J ends, which lost 5 bases and 0 bases, there was a span of 17 bases. Per the germline V gene, CDR1 is SEHNR and CDR2 is FQNEAQ (reference sequence). This CDR3 has 16 amino acids. The DNA of the CDR3 is TGTGCCAGCAGCCCCTCTAGTCTCCTTGGCTCCTACGAGCAGTACTTC. It codes for CASSPSSLLGSYEQYF.

V and J are TRBV28 and TRBJ1-5; 8 positions match TRBD1. Losses at the gene ends were 6 bases for V and 1 base for J; bases not matched to a gene: 5. Per germline, CDR1 MDHEN and CDR2 SYDVKM. This CDR3 spans 15 amino acids. The CDR3 sequence is CASRRRTGSNQPQHF. The CDR3 DNA follows: TGTGCCAGCAGGCGTCGGACAGGGAGCAATCAGCCCCAGCATTTT.